The clone carrying this TCR beta chain appeared once. No antigen is known for it. The junction does not match germline at one end; this may be a read error. This specimen comes from a study of tumor and adjacent non-tumor tissue in lung cancer. This sample's RNA came from whole unsorted tissue. The normal lung tissue was taken more than 3 cm from the tumor edge. Donors were chemotherapy-naive, newly diagnosed lung cancer surgical patients in China, August–November 2014. The library came from three nested PCR rounds adapted from ARM-PCR protocols. TCRdb itself ran the multiplex PCR reads through MiXCR, one entry per CDR3 protein. The data show some 100,000 distinct CDR3 sequences, approximately 65% seen once. This CDR3 comprises 16 residues. CDR1 and CDR2 (germline): MNHEY, SVGAGI. The study, taken as a whole, reports: Significantly higher TCR diversity was found in tumor than normal lung. Top 100 clones took a larger repertoire share in normal lung.

The sequenced sample consisted of distant non-tumor lung tissue. The TCR sequence derives from a man aged 25 to 45 with non-small cell lung cancer. The gene calls are TRBV6-5 and TRBJ2-6, with D possibly TRBD1 on 5 matching bases. The CDR3 DNA is TGTGCCAGCGTGGGCTCTTCGGAATCTGGGGCCAACGTCCTGAGTTTC. Translating gives CASVGSSESGANVLSF.